This T cell receptor beta chain was sequenced during a study of CDR3 diversity in severe acne. This CDR3 region has 15 residues. Germline lookup yields CDR1 SGHTA and CDR2 FQGNSA. J was trimmed by 4 bases and V by 1 base; bases with no gene match: 5. A single count supports this clonotype. TCRdb redid the calling of the PCR reads with MiXCR, one entry per CDR3 protein. The sample has approximately 97,000 distinct CDR3 sequences, around 56% seen once. This chain uses TRBV7-2 with TRBJ2-7, with 9 bases lining up with TRBD2. The clonotype comes from a male donor with acne. Input material: blood. The CDR3 DNA follows: TGTGCCAGCAGCTTAGTACTAGCGGGCTTTTACGAGCAGTACTTC. Protein sequence: CASSLVLAGFYEQYF.